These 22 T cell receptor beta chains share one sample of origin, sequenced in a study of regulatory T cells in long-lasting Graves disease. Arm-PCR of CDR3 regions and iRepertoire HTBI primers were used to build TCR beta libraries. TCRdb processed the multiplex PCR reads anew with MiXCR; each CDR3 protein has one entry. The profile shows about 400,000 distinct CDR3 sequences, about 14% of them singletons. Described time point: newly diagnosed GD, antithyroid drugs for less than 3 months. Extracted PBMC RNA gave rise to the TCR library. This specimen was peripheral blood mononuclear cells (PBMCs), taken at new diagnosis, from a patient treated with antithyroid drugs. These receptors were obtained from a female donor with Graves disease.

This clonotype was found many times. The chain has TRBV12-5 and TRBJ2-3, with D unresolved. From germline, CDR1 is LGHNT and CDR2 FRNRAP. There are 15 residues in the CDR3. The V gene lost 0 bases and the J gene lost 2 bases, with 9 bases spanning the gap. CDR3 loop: CASGLVTWSTDTQYF. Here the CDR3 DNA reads TGTGCTAGTGGTTTGGTAACGTGGTCCACAGATACGCAGTATTTT.

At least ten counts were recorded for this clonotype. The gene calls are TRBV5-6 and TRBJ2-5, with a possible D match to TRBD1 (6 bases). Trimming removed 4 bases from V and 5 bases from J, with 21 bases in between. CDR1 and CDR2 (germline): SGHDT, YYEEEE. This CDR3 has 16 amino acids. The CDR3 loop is CASSGVLQGSRETQYF. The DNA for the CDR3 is TGTGCCAGCAGCGGTGTATTACAGGGCTCCAGGGAGACCCAGTACTTC.

As DNA, the CDR3 is TGCAGTGCTAGGCCTCTAGGATTGAACACTGAAGCTTTCTTT. This translates into CSARPLGLNTEAFF. The chain uses TRBV20-1 and TRBJ1-1; D gene unclear. V gave up 3 bases and J gave up 0 bases, with 11 bases separating them. CDR1 and CDR2 (germline): DFQATT, SNEGSKA (reference sequence). This CDR3 has 14 amino acids.

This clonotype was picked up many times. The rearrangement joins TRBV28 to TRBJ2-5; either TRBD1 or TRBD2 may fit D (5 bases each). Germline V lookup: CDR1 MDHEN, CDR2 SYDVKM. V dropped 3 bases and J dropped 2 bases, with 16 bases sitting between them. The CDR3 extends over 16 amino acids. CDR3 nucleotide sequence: TGTGCCAGCAGTTTCGGGACCCCACCGAGACAAGAGACCCAGTACTTC. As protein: CASSFGTPPRQETQYF.

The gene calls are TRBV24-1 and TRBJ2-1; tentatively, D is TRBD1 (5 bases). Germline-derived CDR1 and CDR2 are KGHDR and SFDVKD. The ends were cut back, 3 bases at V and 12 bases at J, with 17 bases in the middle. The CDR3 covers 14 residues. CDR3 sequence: CATSDPQDHKVQFF. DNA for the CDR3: TGTGCCACCAGTGATCCACAGGATCACAAGGTGCAGTTCTTC.

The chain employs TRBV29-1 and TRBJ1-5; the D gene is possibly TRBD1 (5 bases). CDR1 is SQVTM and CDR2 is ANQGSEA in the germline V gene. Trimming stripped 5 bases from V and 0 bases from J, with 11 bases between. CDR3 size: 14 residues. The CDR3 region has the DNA TGCAGCGTTCGCGGGACGGATAGCAATCAGCCCCAGCATTTT. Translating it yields CSVRGTDSNQPQHF. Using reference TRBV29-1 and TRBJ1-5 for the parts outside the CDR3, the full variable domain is SAVISQKPSRDICQRGTSLTIQCQVDSQVTMMFWYRQQPGQSLTLIATANQGSEATYESGFVIDKFPISRPNLTFSTLTVSNMSPEDSSIYLCSVRGTDSNQPQHFGDGTRLSIL.

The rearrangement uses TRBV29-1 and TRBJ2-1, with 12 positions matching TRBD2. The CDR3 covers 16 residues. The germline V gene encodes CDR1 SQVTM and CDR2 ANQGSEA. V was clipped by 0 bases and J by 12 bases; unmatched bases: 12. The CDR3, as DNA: TGCAGCGTTGAAGATCTGGGGCTAGCGGGAGGGGTTGGGCAGTTCTTC. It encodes CSVEDLGLAGGVGQFF.

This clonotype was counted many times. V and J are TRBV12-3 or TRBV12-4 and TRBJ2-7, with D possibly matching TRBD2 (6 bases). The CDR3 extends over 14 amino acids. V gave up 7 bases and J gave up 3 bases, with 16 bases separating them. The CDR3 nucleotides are TGTGCCAGCACGCTGGGGGGTCGCCACTACGAGCAGTACTTC. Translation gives CASTLGGRHYEQYF.

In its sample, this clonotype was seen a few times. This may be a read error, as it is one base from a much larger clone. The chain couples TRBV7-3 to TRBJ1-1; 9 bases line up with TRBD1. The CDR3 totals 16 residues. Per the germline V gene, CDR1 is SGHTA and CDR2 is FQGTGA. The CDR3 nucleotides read TGTGCCAACAGCCCAACCCCGACAGGGGGGAACACTGAAGCTTTCTTT. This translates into CANSPTPTGGNTEAFF.

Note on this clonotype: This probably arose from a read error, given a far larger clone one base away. The CDR3: CASSFGDRYNEQFF. CDR3 bases: TGTGCCAGCAGCTTCGGGGATCGGTACAATGAGCAGTTCTTC. V and J are TRBV7-3 and TRBJ2-1; possibly TRBD2 for D (5 bases). This CDR3 contains 14 residues. The V and J ends lost 3 bases and 4 bases respectively, with 10 bases between them. Germline V gene data show CDR1 as SGHTA and CDR2 as FQGTGA. The whole variable domain, remainder taken from reference TRBV7-3 and TRBJ2-1, is GAGVSQTPSNKVTEKGKYVELRCDPISGHTALYWYRQSLGQGPEFLIYFQGTGAADDSGLPNDRFFAVRPEGSVSTLKIQRTERGDSAVYLCASSFGDRYNEQFFGPGTRLTVL.

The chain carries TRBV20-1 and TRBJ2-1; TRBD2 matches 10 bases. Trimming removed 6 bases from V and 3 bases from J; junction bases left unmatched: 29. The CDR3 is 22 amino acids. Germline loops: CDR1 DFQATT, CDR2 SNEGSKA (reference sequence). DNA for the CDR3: TGCAGTGCCAGAAAAAGGGGGGGGCTAGCGGGGGCGGCCGACAGGGACTACAATGAGCAGTTCTTC. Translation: CSARKRGGLAGAADRDYNEQFF.

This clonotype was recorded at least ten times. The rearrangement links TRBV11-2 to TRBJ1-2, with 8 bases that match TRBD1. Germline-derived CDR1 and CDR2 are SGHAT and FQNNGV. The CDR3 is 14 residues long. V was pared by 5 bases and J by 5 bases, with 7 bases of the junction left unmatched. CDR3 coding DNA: TGTGCCAGCAGCGGGCGACAGGGGCTTTATGGCTACACCTTC. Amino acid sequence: CASSGRQGLYGYTF. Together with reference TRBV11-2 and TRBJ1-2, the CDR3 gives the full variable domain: EAGVAQSPRYKIIEKRQSVAFWCNPISGHATLYWYQQILGQGPKLLIQFQNNGVVDDSQLPKDRFSAERLKGVDSTLKIQPAKLEDSAVYLCASSGRQGLYGYTFGSGTRLTVV.

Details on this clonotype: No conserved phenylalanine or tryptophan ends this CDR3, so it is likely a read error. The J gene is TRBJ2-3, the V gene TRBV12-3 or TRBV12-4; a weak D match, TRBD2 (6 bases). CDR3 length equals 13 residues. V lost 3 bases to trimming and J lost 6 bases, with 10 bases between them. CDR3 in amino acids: CASSLMGRDTQYL. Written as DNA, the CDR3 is TGTGCCAGCAGTTTGATGGGGAGGGATACGCAGTATCTT.

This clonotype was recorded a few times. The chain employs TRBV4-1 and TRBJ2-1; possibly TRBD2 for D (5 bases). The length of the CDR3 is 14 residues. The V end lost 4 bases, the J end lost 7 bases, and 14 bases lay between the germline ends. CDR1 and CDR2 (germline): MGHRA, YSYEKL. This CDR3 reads CASSPPRLNNEQFF. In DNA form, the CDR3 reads TGCGCCAGCAGCCCACCCCGACTAAATAATGAGCAGTTCTTC.

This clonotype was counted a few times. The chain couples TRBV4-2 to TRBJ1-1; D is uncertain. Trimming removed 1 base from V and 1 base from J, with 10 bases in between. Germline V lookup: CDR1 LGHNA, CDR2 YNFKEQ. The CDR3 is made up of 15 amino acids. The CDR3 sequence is CASSQVGLGNTEAFF. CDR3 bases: TGTGCCAGCAGCCAAGTGGGGTTGGGGAACACTGAAGCTTTCTTT.

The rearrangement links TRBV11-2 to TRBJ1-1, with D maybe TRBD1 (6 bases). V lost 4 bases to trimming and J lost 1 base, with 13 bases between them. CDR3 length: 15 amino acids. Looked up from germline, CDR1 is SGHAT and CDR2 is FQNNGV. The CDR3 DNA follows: TGTGCCAGCAGCTCGTTCACAGGGAAGAACACTGAAGCTTTCTTT. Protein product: CASSSFTGKNTEAFF.

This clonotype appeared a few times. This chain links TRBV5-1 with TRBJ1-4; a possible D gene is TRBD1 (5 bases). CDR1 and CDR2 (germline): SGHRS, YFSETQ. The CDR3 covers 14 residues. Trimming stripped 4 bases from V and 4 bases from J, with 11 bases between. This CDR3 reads CASSGGRGNEKLFF. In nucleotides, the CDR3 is TGCGCCAGCAGCGGGGGAAGAGGTAATGAAAAACTGTTTTTT.

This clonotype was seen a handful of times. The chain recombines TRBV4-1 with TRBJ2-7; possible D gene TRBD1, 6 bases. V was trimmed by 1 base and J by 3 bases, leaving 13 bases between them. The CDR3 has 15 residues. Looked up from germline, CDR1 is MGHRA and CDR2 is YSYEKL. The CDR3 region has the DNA TGCGCCAGCAGCCAAGTCCCAGGGGCGATCTACGAGCAGTACTTC. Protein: CASSQVPGAIYEQYF.

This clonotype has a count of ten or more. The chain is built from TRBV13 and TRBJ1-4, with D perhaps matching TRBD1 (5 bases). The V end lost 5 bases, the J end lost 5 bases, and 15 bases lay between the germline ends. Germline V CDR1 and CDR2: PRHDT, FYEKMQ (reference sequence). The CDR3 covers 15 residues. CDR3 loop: CASSPPGAPNEKLFF. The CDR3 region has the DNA TGTGCCAGCAGCCCCCCCGGGGCCCCCAATGAAAAACTGTTTTTT. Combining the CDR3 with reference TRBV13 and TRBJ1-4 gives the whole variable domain AAGVIQSPRHLIKEKRETATLKCYPIPRHDTVYWYQQGPGQDPQFLISFYEKMQSDKGSIPDRFSAQQFSDYHSELNMSSLELGDSALYFCASSPPGAPNEKLFFGSGTQLSVL.

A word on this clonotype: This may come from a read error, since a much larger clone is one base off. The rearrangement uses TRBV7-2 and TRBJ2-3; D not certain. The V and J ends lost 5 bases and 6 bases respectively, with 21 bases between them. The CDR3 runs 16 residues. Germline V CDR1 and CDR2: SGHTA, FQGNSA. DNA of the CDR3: TGTGCCAGCAGCCTCTCTCCCCTACAGTTCACGGATACGCAGTATTTT. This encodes CASSLSPLQFTDTQYF.

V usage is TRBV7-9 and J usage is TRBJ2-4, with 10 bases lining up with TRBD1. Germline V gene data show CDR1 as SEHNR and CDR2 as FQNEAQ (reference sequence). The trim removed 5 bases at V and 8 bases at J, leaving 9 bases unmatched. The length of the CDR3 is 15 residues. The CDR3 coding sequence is TGTGCCAGCAGCATGAGACAGGGGGCAGTGGACATTCAGTACTTC. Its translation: CASSMRQGAVDIQYF.

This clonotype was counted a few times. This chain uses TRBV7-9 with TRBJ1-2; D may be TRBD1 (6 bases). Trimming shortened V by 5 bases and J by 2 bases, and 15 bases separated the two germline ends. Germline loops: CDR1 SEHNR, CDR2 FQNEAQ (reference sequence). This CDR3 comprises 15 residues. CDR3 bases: TGTGCCAGCAGCCCCCTTTGGACAGAAAACTATGGCTACACCTTC. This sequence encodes CASSPLWTENYGYTF.